What follows are 32 T cell receptor beta chains derived from one specimen sequenced in a study of tissue T cells after allogeneic stem cell transplantation. This table comes from immunoSEQ multiplex PCR, and its TCRdb copy is limited to in-frame clones, with some not included. The sample contains about 5,200 clones, 55% to 75% of which appear only once. Sequenced material: tissue from the colon, taken at autopsy. The receptor set was obtained from a female donor over 55 with lung cancer.

The chain is built from TRBV19 and TRBJ2-1, with D uncertain. Trimming took 6 bases from V and 0 from J, leaving 6 bases between them. This CDR3 is 13 amino acids long. CDR1 is LNHDA and CDR2 is SQIVND in the germline V gene (reference sequence). CDR3 nucleotides: TGTGCCAGTAGCCGTCCCTCCTACAATGAGCAGTTCTTC. Translation: CASSRPSYNEQFF. The variable domain in full, with the rest retrieved from reference TRBV19 and TRBJ2-1, is DGGITQSPKYLFRKEGQNVTLSCEQNLNHDAMYWYRQDPGQGLRLIYYSQIVNDFQKGDIAEGYSVSREKKESFPLTVTSAQKNPTAFYLCASSRPSYNEQFFGPGTRLTVL.

This rearrangement joins TRBV12-3 or TRBV12-4 to TRBJ1-2; D not certain. The CDR3 contains 13 residues. Trimming took 1 base from V and 6 from J, leaving 9 bases between them. The CDR3 nucleotides are TGTGCCAGCAGTTTAGAGGGTTTTGATGGCTACACCTTC. It is translated as CASSLEGFDGYTF.

V gene TRBV11-2 combines with J gene TRBJ2-7, with D tentatively TRBD1 or TRBD2 (5 bases each). CDR3 length: 17 residues. V was cut by 5 bases and J by 2 bases, with 22 bases left in between. Looked up from germline, CDR1 is SGHAT and CDR2 is FQNNGV. The CDR3 loop reads CASSRTWGWGSTYEQYF. CDR3 nucleotide sequence: TGTGCCAGCAGCCGTACTTGGGGGTGGGGATCGACCTACGAGCAGTACTTC.

The chain employs TRBV2 and TRBJ1-1; no clear D. The CDR3 has 13 amino acids. CDR1 and CDR2 from the germline V gene are SNHLY and FYNNEI. Trimming cost V 4 bases and J 9 bases, with 15 bases left between them. CDR3 amino acids: CASSAEREAQAFF. The CDR3 DNA is TGTGCCAGCAGTGCCGAGAGGGAAGCCCAAGCTTTCTTT.

In nucleotides, the CDR3 is TGTGCCAGCAGCAAACGACTAGCGGGAGTGGCTGGGGAGCTGTTTTTT. It translates to CASSKRLAGVAGELFF. V usage is TRBV5-6 and J usage is TRBJ2-2; TRBD2 agrees at 12 bases. Germline V gene lookup returns CDR1 SGHDT and CDR2 YYEEEE. J was trimmed by 8 bases and V by 4 bases; bases with no gene match: 9. The length of the CDR3 is 16 residues.

In its sample, this clone was seen once. The chain joins TRBV7-2 to TRBJ2-1, with D unresolved. Trimming removed 5 bases from V and 0 bases from J, with 5 bases in between. The CDR3 spans 13 residues. Germline CDR1 and CDR2: SGHTA and FQGNSA. Here the CDR3 reads CASSPHSYNEQFF. CDR3 DNA: TGTGCCAGCAGCCCTCACTCCTACAATGAGCAGTTCTTC. The full variable domain, in which reference TRBV7-2 and TRBJ2-1 provide the parts outside the CDR3, is GAGVSQSPSNKVTEKGKDVELRCDPISGHTALYWYRQSLGQGLEFLIYFQGNSAPDKSGLPSDRFSAERTGGSVSTLTIQRTQQEDSAVYLCASSPHSYNEQFFGPGTRLTVL.

The chain employs TRBV7-8 and TRBJ2-5; the match to TRBD1 covers 8 bases. V lost 5 bases, J lost 0 bases, and 8 bases stayed unmatched. The CDR3 has 16 residues. Germline CDR1 SGHVS, CDR2 FQNEAQ. The CDR3 DNA follows: TGTGCCAGCAGCGCCAGACAGGGGTTGTACCAAGAGACCCAGTACTTC. It translates to CASSARQGLYQETQYF.

This chain connects TRBV19 to TRBJ2-7, with 8 positions matching TRBD1. J lost 3 bases, V lost 5 bases, and 3 bases had no gene match. This CDR3 is 13 amino acids long. Germline CDR1 LNHDA, CDR2 SQIVND (reference sequence). The CDR3 bases are TGTGCCAGTAGTGTCACAGGGGGCTACGAGCAGTACTTC. Its translation is CASSVTGGYEQYF. Variable domain in full (rest from reference TRBV19 and TRBJ2-7): DGGITQSPKYLFRKEGQNVTLSCEQNLNHDAMYWYRQDPGQGLRLIYYSQIVNDFQKGDIAEGYSVSREKKESFPLTVTSAQKNPTAFYLCASSVTGGYEQYFGPGTRLTVT.

The gene calls are TRBV18 and TRBJ1-1; no reliable D call. V was cut by 3 bases and J by 6 bases, with 11 bases left in between. The CDR3 spans 13 residues. CDR1 is KGHSH, CDR2 LQKENI, per germline. Here the CDR3 DNA reads TGTGCCAGCTCACCGACCGGACCCCCTGAAGCTTTCTTT. It encodes CASSPTGPPEAFF. Full variable domain (remainder filled in from reference TRBV18 and TRBJ1-1): NAGVMQNPRHLVRRRGQEARLRCSPMKGHSHVYWYRQLPEEGLKFMVYLQKENIIDESGMPKERFSAEFPKEGPSILRIQQVVRGDSAAYFCASSPTGPPEAFFGQGTRLTVV.

V usage is TRBV30 and J usage is TRBJ2-3; 16 bases match TRBD2. Germline lookup yields CDR1 GTSNPN and CDR2 SVGIG (reference sequence). The CDR3 runs to 17 residues. After removal of 0 bases from V and 6 bases from J, the junction contained 6 bases not matched to a gene. CDR3 in DNA: TGTGCCTGGAGTGTGGGGACTAGCGGGGGGGCTGAGGATACGCAGTATTTT. This translates into CAWSVGTSGGAEDTQYF.

The rearrangement links TRBV7-9 to TRBJ2-1; TRBD2 matches at 11 bases. J was trimmed by 8 bases and V by 5 bases; bases with no gene match: 11. The germline V gene has CDR1 SEHNR and CDR2 FQNEAQ (reference sequence). This CDR3 is built from 16 residues. CDR3 sequence reads: CASSHGTSGPIDEQFF. DNA of the CDR3: TGTGCCAGCAGCCACGGGACTAGCGGACCGATTGATGAGCAGTTCTTC. Based on the CDR3 plus reference TRBV7-9 and TRBJ2-1, the full variable domain is DTGVSQNPRHKITKRGQNVTFRCDPISEHNRLYWYRQTLGQGPEFLTYFQNEAQLEKSRLLSDRFSAERPKGSFSTLEIQRTEQGDSAMYLCASSHGTSGPIDEQFFGPGTRLTVL.

This clone has a single count. The V and J genes are TRBV6-1 and TRBJ2-3; D ambiguous. Looked up from germline, CDR1 is MNHNS and CDR2 is SASEGT. V lost 3 bases, J lost 2 bases, and 9 bases lay in between. The CDR3 extends over 14 amino acids. CDR3 nucleotide sequence: TGTGCCAGCAGTGACCGAAAAACCACAGATACGCAGTATTTT. This translates into CASSDRKTTDTQYF.

This rearrangement joins TRBV20-1 to TRBJ1-1, with D uncertain. CDR1 is DFQATT, CDR2 SNEGSKA, per germline (reference sequence). This CDR3 has 9 amino acids. The CDR3 loop is CSLGGQAFF. The CDR3 nucleotides read TGCAGCCTGGGCGGCCAAGCTTTCTTT.

The gene calls are TRBV7-2 and TRBJ1-1; D remains unclear. Germline values: CDR1 SGHTA, CDR2 FQGNSA. The CDR3 is made up of 14 amino acids. Trimming cost V 3 bases and J 0 bases, with 8 bases left between them. The DNA for the CDR3 is TGTGCCAGCAGCTTCGAATTAATGAACACTGAAGCTTTCTTT. Translating it yields CASSFELMNTEAFF. The variable domain in full, completed from reference TRBV7-2 and TRBJ1-1, reads GAGVSQSPSNKVTEKGKDVELRCDPISGHTALYWYRQSLGQGLEFLIYFQGNSAPDKSGLPSDRFSAERTGGSVSTLTIQRTQQEDSAVYLCASSFELMNTEAFFGQGTRLTVV.

CDR3 protein: CASSLAVTGRGYEQYF. The DNA for the CDR3 is TGCGCCAGCAGCTTGGCCGTGACAGGGAGAGGTTACGAGCAGTACTTC. The V and J genes are TRBV5-1 and TRBJ2-7, with 7 bases identical to TRBD1. With 0 bases clipped from V and 4 bases from J, the junction kept 10 bases outside the gene matches. The CDR3 has 16 amino acids. Germline lookup yields CDR1 SGHRS and CDR2 YFSETQ.

CDR3 DNA sequence: TGTGCCAGCAGCCACACCTTCAATCAGCCCCAGCATTTT. Its protein is CASSHTFNQPQHF. The chain couples TRBV3-1 (or the pseudogene TRBV3-2) to TRBJ1-5, with unresolved D. Looked up from germline, CDR1 is LGHDT and CDR2 is YNNKEL (reference sequence). Trimming pared 3 bases from V and 3 bases from J, leaving 6 bases between. This CDR3 is built from 13 residues.

This clone has a single count. This rearrangement joins TRBV5-5 to TRBJ2-3; no clear D. The CDR3 runs 15 residues. V lost 6 bases to trimming and J lost 5 bases, with 19 bases between them. CDR1 and CDR2 (germline): SGHKS, YYEKEE (reference sequence). The CDR3 bases are TGTGCCAGCACCTCTGACGGCCTACAAAGAGATACGCAGTATTTT. Encoded protein: CASTSDGLQRDTQYF.

This clone came up once. The chain has TRBV30 and TRBJ2-7, with a possible D match to TRBD2 (6 bases). The CDR3 spans 13 residues. V lost 0 bases and J lost 2, with 8 bases in between. Germline CDR1 and CDR2: GTSNPN and SVGIG (reference sequence). CDR3 amino acids: CAWSVLATYEQYF. The DNA of the CDR3 is TGTGCCTGGAGTGTACTAGCCACCTACGAGCAGTACTTC. The variable domain in full, completed from reference TRBV30 and TRBJ2-7, reads SQTIHQWPATLVQPVGSPLSLECTVEGTSNPNLYWYRQAAGRGLQLLFYSVGIGQISSEVPQNLSASRPQDRQFILSSKKLLLSDSGFYLCAWSVLATYEQYFGPGTRLTVT.

V gene TRBV4-2 combines with J gene TRBJ1-4, with TRBD1 identical over 10 bases. V was clipped by 5 bases and J by 2 bases; unmatched bases: 14. Germline V gives CDR1 LGHNA, CDR2 YNFKEQ. This CDR3 spans 19 amino acids. This chain's CDR3 is CASSTRQGAEMGTNEKLFF. The CDR3 DNA reads as TGTGCCAGCAGCACCCGACAGGGGGCGGAAATGGGGACTAATGAAAAACTGTTTTTT.

The gene calls are TRBV4-1 and TRBJ2-1; weak D call: TRBD2 (6 bases). Germline CDR1 reads MGHRA; CDR2 reads YSYEKL. The CDR3 spans 16 residues. V was clipped by 0 bases and J by 2 bases, with 11 bases between them. The CDR3: CASSQDPTGAYNEQFF. CDR3 in DNA: TGCGCCAGCAGCCAAGATCCAACGGGAGCCTACAATGAGCAGTTCTTC.

The chain recombines TRBV9 with TRBJ1-5; D not certain. V was pared by 0 bases and J by 3 bases, with 7 bases between. Germline V lookup: CDR1 SGDLS, CDR2 YYNGEE. This CDR3 comprises 14 residues. CDR3: CASSVEDNNQPQHF. DNA of the CDR3: TGTGCCAGCAGCGTAGAAGACAACAATCAGCCCCAGCATTTT. Complete variable domain (other parts from reference TRBV9 and TRBJ1-5): DSGVTQTPKHLITATGQRVTLRCSPRSGDLSVYWYQQSLDQGLQFLIQYYNGEERAKGNILERFSAQQFPDLHSELNLSSLELGDSALYFCASSVEDNNQPQHFGDGTRLSIL.

The J gene is TRBJ1-2, the V gene TRBV6-5; D unclear. V was shortened by 2 bases and J by 4 bases, with 8 bases between the two germline ends. CDR1 and CDR2 (germline): MNHEY, SVGAGI. There are 13 residues in the CDR3. CDR3 nucleotides: TGTGCCAGCAGTTACAGTCTAGGCTATGGCTACACCTTC. This codes for CASSYSLGYGYTF.

Sample share makes this clone medium-sized. V usage is TRBV18 and J usage is TRBJ1-5; 10 bases agree with TRBD1. The trim removed 4 bases at V and 7 bases at J, leaving 7 bases unmatched. Germline CDR1 KGHSH, CDR2 LQKENI. CDR3 length: 15 amino acids. The CDR3 protein is CASSRGTGDGQPQHF. The CDR3, as DNA: TGTGCCAGCTCACGAGGGACAGGGGATGGGCAGCCCCAGCATTTT.

In this sample, this clone turned up a few times. J is TRBJ2-7 and V is TRBV11-2; D remains ambiguous. Deletions cut 4 bases from V and 6 bases from J, with 13 bases between. Germline V gene lookup returns CDR1 SGHAT and CDR2 FQNNGV. This CDR3 is 13 amino acids long. CDR3 protein: CASSSGPTLEQYF. The CDR3 DNA follows: TGTGCCAGCAGCTCAGGCCCCACCCTCGAGCAGTACTTC. The variable domain in full, completed from reference TRBV11-2 and TRBJ2-7, reads EAGVAQSPRYKIIEKRQSVAFWCNPISGHATLYWYQQILGQGPKLLIQFQNNGVVDDSQLPKDRFSAERLKGVDSTLKIQPAKLEDSAVYLCASSSGPTLEQYFGPGTRLTVT.

V is TRBV18 and J is TRBJ2-6; tentatively, D is TRBD1 (5 bases). V was cut by 1 base and J by 2 bases, with 12 bases left in between. CDR3 size: 17 residues. The germline gives CDR1 KGHSH, CDR2 LQKENI. The CDR3 loop is CASSPRQLNPGANVLTF. In DNA form, the CDR3 reads TGTGCCAGCTCACCACGACAGCTCAACCCTGGGGCCAACGTCCTGACTTTC.

This CDR3 is CASSRLTSSYNEQFF. The CDR3 DNA sequence: TGTGCCAGCAGCCGCCTGACTAGCTCCTACAATGAGCAGTTCTTC. The V call is TRBV5-4, the J call TRBJ2-1; possibly TRBD2 for D (6 bases). Germline CDR1 and CDR2: SGHNT and YYREEE (reference sequence). With 4 bases removed from V and 0 bases from J, the gap between germline ends came to 11 bases. The CDR3 runs to 15 residues.

The rearrangement links TRBV6-5 to TRBJ1-6; 10 positions match TRBD1. The trim removed 1 base at V and 8 bases at J, leaving 2 bases unmatched. Looked up from germline, CDR1 is MNHEY and CDR2 is SVGAGI. CDR3 length: 15 residues. In DNA, the CDR3 is TGTGCCAGCAGTTACTATGGACAGGGGGATTCACCCCTCCACTTT. Protein: CASSYYGQGDSPLHF.

V usage is TRBV19 and J usage is TRBJ2-7, with D tentatively TRBD2 (7 bases). CDR1 is LNHDA and CDR2 is SQIVND in the germline V gene (reference sequence). V was shortened by 4 bases and J by 3 bases, with 19 bases between the two germline ends. This CDR3 is 16 amino acids long. In nucleotides, the CDR3 is TGTGCCAGTAGTACTCCGCCCAGGGGCGGGAGCTACGAGCAGTACTTC. Translation: CASSTPPRGGSYEQYF.

CDR3 coding DNA: TGTGCCAGCTCACCATTGGGGGGATCTTCTGAAGCTTTCTTT. Residues: CASSPLGGSSEAFF. The V gene is TRBV18, the J gene TRBJ1-1; the D gene is possibly TRBD1 (5 bases). The CDR3 is 14 residues long. The V end lost 2 bases, the J end lost 6 bases, and 13 bases lay between the germline ends. Germline V gene sequence: CDR1 KGHSH, CDR2 LQKENI.

The chain employs TRBV2 and TRBJ1-2, with D possibly being TRBD1 (5 bases). This CDR3 has 15 residues. Deletions cut 1 base from V and 8 bases from J, with 17 bases between. CDR1 and CDR2 (germline): SNHLY, FYNNEI. The CDR3 DNA sequence: TGTGCCAGCAGTGAAGAGGGACCAATGAAAGAGGGCTACACCTTC. This codes for CASSEEGPMKEGYTF. The whole variable domain, filled in from reference TRBV2 and TRBJ1-2, reads EPEVTQTPSHQVTQMGQEVILRCVPISNHLYFYWYRQILGQKVEFLVSFYNNEISEKSEIFDDQFSVERPDGSNFTLKIRSTKLEDSAMYFCASSEEGPMKEGYTFGSGTRLTVV.

In nucleotides, the CDR3 is TGTGCCAGCAGCTCGACCGGGCCGCGCACAGATACGCAGTATTTT. The encoded protein is CASSSTGPRTDTQYF. The chain has TRBV11-2 and TRBJ2-3; D is unclear. Germline V lookup: CDR1 SGHAT, CDR2 FQNNGV. The V end lost 4 bases, the J end lost 1 base, and 12 bases lay between the germline ends. This CDR3 is 15 amino acids long.

This clone has just one count. The genes are TRBV7-9 and TRBJ2-7; no firm D call. CDR3 length: 12 amino acids. The germline CDR1 and CDR2 sequences are SEHNR and FQNEAQ (reference sequence). Trimming took 7 bases from V and 3 from J, leaving 10 bases between them. CDR3 amino acids: CASKDNDYEQYF. The CDR3 region has the DNA TGTGCCAGCAAAGACAATGACTACGAGCAGTACTTC.